Listed here are 18 T cell receptor beta chains from one sample, sequenced in a study of cytotoxic CD8 clonotypes in ibrutinib-treated CLL. Clones were read by immunoSEQ multiplex PCR, and TCRdb kept only the in-frame ones, dropping some. This table holds about 300,000 clones, approximately 76% found once. Source: PBMCs, taken at disease progression, from a patient treated with ibrutinib. The receptor source for this set is a human donor with chronic lymphocytic leukemia.

The V and J genes are TRBV10-2 and TRBJ2-7; D is undetermined. Trimming pared 8 bases from V and 6 bases from J, leaving 23 bases between. Germline V CDR1 and CDR2: WSHSY, SAAADI. The CDR3 has 15 amino acids. CDR3 in DNA: TGCGCCAGCCGCCAGACCTCGCTTCATCCCTTCGAGCAGTACTTC. It yields the protein CASRQTSLHPFEQYF.

V gene TRBV7-6 combines with J gene TRBJ2-5; 11 bases match TRBD1. The germline gives CDR1 SGHVS, CDR2 FNYEAQ. V gave up 10 bases and J gave up 5 bases; unmatched junction bases: 15. The CDR3 length is 16 residues. The CDR3 spells CATLHFRDRGGETQYF. DNA of the CDR3: TGTGCCACCCTACATTTCCGGGACAGGGGGGGCGAGACCCAGTACTTC.

The V call is TRBV6-5, the J call TRBJ2-1, with 11 positions matching TRBD2. Trimming removed 6 bases from V and 7 bases from J; junction bases left unmatched: 2. The V gene's germline CDR1 is MNHEY and CDR2 SVGAGI. The CDR3 consists of 13 residues. This CDR3 is CASRASGGNEQFF. CDR3 nucleotide sequence: TGTGCCAGCAGGGCTAGCGGGGGGAATGAGCAGTTCTTC.

The V gene is TRBV28, the J gene TRBJ2-2; tentatively, D is TRBD1 or TRBD2 (5 bases each). This CDR3 has 15 amino acids. V dropped 8 bases and J dropped 3 bases, with 16 bases sitting between them. Germline V gives CDR1 MDHEN, CDR2 SYDVKM. The CDR3: CASYAPGSYTGELFF. The CDR3 bases are TGTGCCAGCTACGCCCCAGGGAGTTACACCGGGGAGCTGTTTTTT. Using reference TRBV28 and TRBJ2-2 for the parts outside the CDR3, the full variable domain is DVKVTQSSRYLVKRTGEKVFLECVQDMDHENMFWYRQDPGLGLRLIYFSYDVKMKEKGDIPEGYSVSREKKERFSLILESASTNQTSMYLCASYAPGSYTGELFFGEGSRLTVL.

The chain has TRBV2 and TRBJ1-2; D unresolved. The CDR3 has 13 residues. Trimming took 6 bases from V and 4 from J, leaving 12 bases between them. CDR1 is SNHLY and CDR2 is FYNNEI in the germline V gene. The CDR3 DNA reads as TGTGCCAGCAGGGCAGGCCCTCTCTATGGCTACACCTTC. As protein: CASRAGPLYGYTF.

This sequence joins TRBV19 and TRBJ1-5; D unclear. The CDR3 covers 12 residues. Germline assignment: CDR1 LNHDA and CDR2 SQIVND (reference sequence). V lost 5 bases and J 0 bases, leaving 2 bases between the germline ends. CDR3 DNA: TGTGCCAGTAGTTATAGCAATCAGCCCCAGCATTTT. It codes for CASSYSNQPQHF. Full variable domain (missing parts from reference TRBV19 and TRBJ1-5): DGGITQSPKYLFRKEGQNVTLSCEQNLNHDAMYWYRQDPGQGLRLIYYSQIVNDFQKGDIAEGYSVSREKKESFPLTVTSAQKNPTAFYLCASSYSNQPQHFGDGTRLSIL.

This chain links TRBV4-2 with TRBJ2-5, with D tentatively TRBD2 (6 bases). This CDR3 is 13 amino acids long. Germline V gene sequence: CDR1 LGHNA, CDR2 YNFKEQ. Between the trimmed V and J ends, which lost 4 bases and 9 bases, there was a span of 15 bases. CDR3 residues: CASSPGSGLAQYF. The CDR3 DNA is TGTGCCAGCAGCCCCGGGAGCGGTCTGGCCCAGTACTTC.

A single count supports this clone. The rearrangement joins TRBV11-3 to TRBJ2-1, with D uncertain. This CDR3 is built from 13 residues. V lost 3 bases and J 9 bases, leaving 12 bases between the germline ends. Germline CDR1 SGHNT, CDR2 YENEEA. The CDR3 nucleotides read TGTGCCAGCAGCTTGTCACCGCTAACTGAGCAGTTCTTC. The encoded protein is CASSLSPLTEQFF.

The chain uses TRBV6-5 and TRBJ1-4; no clear D. The CDR3 length is 14 residues. V was clipped by 5 bases and J by 7 bases, with 14 bases between them. From germline, CDR1 is MNHEY and CDR2 SVGAGI. Here the CDR3 DNA reads TGTGCCAGCAGTAAACAAGGGAGGAGTGAAAAACTGTTTTTT. Translating it yields CASSKQGRSEKLFF.

V usage is TRBV5-5 and J usage is TRBJ2-7, with TRBD2 matching over 8 bases. The V gene's germline CDR1 is SGHKS and CDR2 YYEKEE (reference sequence). V shed 2 bases and J 3 bases; nucleotides not matched to a gene: 7. The CDR3 runs to 15 residues. CDR3 DNA sequence: TGTGCCAGCAGCTTTACGTCGGGAGGGTTCTACGAGCAGTACTTC. The encoded protein is CASSFTSGGFYEQYF. The full variable domain, completed using reference TRBV5-5 and TRBJ2-7, is DAGVTQSPTHLIKTRGQQVTLRCSPISGHKSVSWYQQVLGQGPQFIFQYYEKEERGRGNFPDRFSARQFPNYSSELNVNALLLGDSALYLCASSFTSGGFYEQYFGPGTRLTVT.

This chain uses TRBV6-1 with TRBJ2-1, with 9 bases lining up with TRBD1. CDR3 length equals 15 residues. Germline V CDR1 and CDR2: MNHNS, SASEGT. V trimming: 6 bases; J trimming: 4 bases; junction bases outside the gene matches: 7. The CDR3 loop reads CASRDGDREYNEQFF. CDR3 nucleotides: TGTGCCAGCAGGGACGGGGACAGGGAATACAATGAGCAGTTCTTC.

V gene TRBV29-1 combines with J gene TRBJ1-2, with D tentatively TRBD1 (5 bases). CDR1 SQVTM and CDR2 ANQGSEA come from the germline V gene. The CDR3 runs to 13 residues. V gave up 6 bases and J gave up 5 bases, with 16 bases separating them. CDR3 residues: CSVAVGGFYGYTF. CDR3 nucleotides: TGCAGCGTCGCCGTGGGGGGTTTTTATGGCTACACCTTC.

The J gene is TRBJ2-3, the V gene TRBV5-6; D possibly corresponds to TRBD1 (8 bases). Germline CDR1 SGHDT, CDR2 YYEEEE. The CDR3 sequence is 15 residues long. V dropped 4 bases and J dropped 2 bases, with 14 bases sitting between them. The CDR3 sequence: CASSLTGDYTDTQYF. The CDR3 DNA sequence: TGTGCCAGCAGCCTGACAGGGGACTACACAGATACGCAGTATTTT.

There are a few counts of this clone. The CDR3 reads CASSLGLADTQYF. The DNA for the CDR3 is TGTGCCAGCAGCTTAGGACTAGCAGATACGCAGTATTTT. V and J are TRBV7-6 and TRBJ2-3; TRBD2 might be the D (6 bases). Germline V CDR1 and CDR2: SGHVS, FNYEAQ. This CDR3 has 13 amino acids. V lost 1 base, J lost 4 bases, and 6 bases lay in between.

This clone was found a few times. The chain is built from TRBV5-1 and TRBJ2-2; D unresolved. CDR3 size: 13 residues. The V and J ends lost 4 bases and 2 bases respectively, with 6 bases between them. Germline CDR1 SGHRS, CDR2 YFSETQ. The CDR3 bases are TGCGCCAGCAGCGCCAAAAACACCGGGGAGCTGTTTTTT. Protein product: CASSAKNTGELFF.

V usage is TRBV7-2 and J usage is TRBJ2-7; 11 bases align to TRBD2. This CDR3 spans 15 amino acids. Looked up from germline, CDR1 is SGHTA and CDR2 is FQGNSA. V was pared by 1 base and J by 6 bases, with 5 bases of the junction left unmatched. The CDR3: CASSLVLAGEGEQYF. Here the CDR3 DNA reads TGTGCCAGCAGCTTAGTACTAGCGGGAGAGGGCGAGCAGTACTTC.

This clone was seen more than once but under ten times. The chain combines TRBV19 with TRBJ2-7; 8 bases line up with TRBD1. Germline V gives CDR1 LNHDA, CDR2 SQIVND (reference sequence). This CDR3 comprises 16 residues. The V segment lost 6 bases and the J segment 0 bases; nucleotides outside the gene matches: 10. Here the CDR3 reads CASSRVTGASSYEQYF. The CDR3 bases are TGTGCCAGTAGCCGCGTGACAGGGGCGAGCTCCTACGAGCAGTACTTC.

The V gene is TRBV27, the J gene TRBJ1-5; D ambiguous. CDR1 is MNHEY and CDR2 is SMNVEV in the germline V gene (reference sequence). Trimming removed 5 bases from V and 5 bases from J, with 13 bases in between. The CDR3 loop spans 14 amino acids. CDR3 amino acids: CASSGESDDQPQHF. The CDR3 nucleotides read TGTGCCAGCAGTGGGGAATCTGACGATCAGCCCCAGCATTTT.